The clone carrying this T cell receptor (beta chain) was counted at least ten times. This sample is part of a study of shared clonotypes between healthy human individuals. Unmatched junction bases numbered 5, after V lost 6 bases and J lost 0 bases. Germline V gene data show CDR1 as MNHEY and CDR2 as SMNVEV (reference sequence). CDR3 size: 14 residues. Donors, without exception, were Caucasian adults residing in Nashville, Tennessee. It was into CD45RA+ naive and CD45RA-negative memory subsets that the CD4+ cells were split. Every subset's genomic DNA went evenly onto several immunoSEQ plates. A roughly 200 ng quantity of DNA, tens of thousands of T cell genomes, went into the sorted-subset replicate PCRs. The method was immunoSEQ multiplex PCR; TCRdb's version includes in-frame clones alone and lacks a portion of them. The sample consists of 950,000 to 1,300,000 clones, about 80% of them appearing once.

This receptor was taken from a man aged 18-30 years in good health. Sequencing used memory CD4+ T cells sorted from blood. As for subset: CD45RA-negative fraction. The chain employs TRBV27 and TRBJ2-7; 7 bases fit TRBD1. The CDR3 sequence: CASRMTGRSYEQYF. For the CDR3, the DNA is TGTGCCAGCAGGATGACAGGGCGCTCCTACGAGCAGTACTTC.